This T cell receptor beta chain is drawn from a study of vaccination effects on CD4 cells after COVID-19. After expansion with viral peptide pools in the ViraFEST assay, antigen-specific CD4+ T cells were sequenced. At the end of approximately 10 days of culture, CD4+ T cells were isolated. Vaccine administered to participants consisted of two doses of either BNT162b2 or mRNA-1273. They grew a few million PBMC in each well, adding 8.5 to 10 IU/ml IL-2 and about 9.5 ug/ml peptides. TCRdb's copy holds only in-frame clones and misses some; the assay was immunoSEQ multiplex PCR. The data hold more than 35,000 clones, with almost 85% observed a single time. About this clone: The antigen is unknown.

The V and J ends lost 5 bases and 6 bases respectively, with 16 bases between them. The CDR3 spans 14 residues. Germline CDR1 reads SEHNR; CDR2 reads FQNEAQ (reference sequence). The chain recombines TRBV7-9 with TRBJ1-2, with D possibly matching TRBD1 (6 bases). The receptor was isolated from a human donor who received a COVID-19 vaccine. Some clones in this sample may be carry-over from other donors' samples. Sample: CD4+ T cells from PBMCs cultured with HCoV-NL63 spike peptides, taken after COVID-19 vaccination. The chain's CDR3 is CASSPALDRNGYTF. The CDR3, as DNA: TGTGCCAGCAGCCCAGCCCTAGACAGGAATGGCTACACCTTC.